The TCR beta chain described here comes from a study of spatial heterogeneity in lung cancer. General study results and limits: Beta chains had 13% to 15% coverage of tumor T cells, and alpha chains had 6% to 7%. Mutation counts in tumors were tracked by counts of expanded intratumoral alpha and beta TCRs.

A few counts support this clonotype. What it binds is not known. Every individual TCR cDNA molecule carried its own unique molecular identifier, which allowed correction of PCR and sequencing errors. Using its own MiXCR run on the 5' RACE reads, TCRdb lists one record per CDR3 protein. This table holds 7,500 to 10,000 distinct CDR3 sequences, approximately 7.9% found once. Time point in this sample: sample taken at primary tumor resection. Samples came from some 71 TRACERx patients with untreated early-stage lung cancer. The authors sequenced whole RNA from tumor, nontumor lung or frozen PBMC without sorting. V was clipped by 6 bases and J by 3 bases, with 15 bases between them. Germline loops: CDR1 MNHEY, CDR2 SMNVEV (reference sequence). The CDR3 length is 15 residues.

Sequencing was performed on lung tumor tissue, taken at surgery. The gene calls are TRBV27 and TRBJ1-5; D gene uncertain. The TCR originated in a female donor with early-stage non-small cell lung cancer. CDR3 sequence: CASSLSWGFNQPQHF. The CDR3 bases are TGTGCCAGCAGCCTCTCGTGGGGATTCAATCAGCCCCAGCATTTT.